Described below is a single T cell receptor beta chain sequence and its context. Its target is not known. The sample originates from a study of T cell responses to AZD1222 COVID-19 vaccine. General study points: Spike-specific TCR breadth and depth rose after two AZD1222 doses.

TCRdb keeps only in-frame clones here, not all; method: immunoSEQ multiplex PCR. The sample holds 100,000 to 150,000 clones, over 85% seen once. CDR1 and CDR2 from the germline V gene are SGHVS and FQNEAQ. This CDR3 spans 16 amino acids. V lost 5 bases, J lost 3 bases, and 19 bases lay in between. Sequencing used peripheral blood, obtained on day 0 of AZD1222 vaccination. This rearrangement joins TRBV7-8 to TRBJ2-5, with D possibly matching TRBD2 (5 bases). This TCR was recovered from an adult in good health. The CDR3 DNA reads as TGTGCCAGCAGCCGGGAAAGGGTAGAAGTCAAAGAGACCCAGTACTTC. Residues: CASSRERVEVKETQYF.